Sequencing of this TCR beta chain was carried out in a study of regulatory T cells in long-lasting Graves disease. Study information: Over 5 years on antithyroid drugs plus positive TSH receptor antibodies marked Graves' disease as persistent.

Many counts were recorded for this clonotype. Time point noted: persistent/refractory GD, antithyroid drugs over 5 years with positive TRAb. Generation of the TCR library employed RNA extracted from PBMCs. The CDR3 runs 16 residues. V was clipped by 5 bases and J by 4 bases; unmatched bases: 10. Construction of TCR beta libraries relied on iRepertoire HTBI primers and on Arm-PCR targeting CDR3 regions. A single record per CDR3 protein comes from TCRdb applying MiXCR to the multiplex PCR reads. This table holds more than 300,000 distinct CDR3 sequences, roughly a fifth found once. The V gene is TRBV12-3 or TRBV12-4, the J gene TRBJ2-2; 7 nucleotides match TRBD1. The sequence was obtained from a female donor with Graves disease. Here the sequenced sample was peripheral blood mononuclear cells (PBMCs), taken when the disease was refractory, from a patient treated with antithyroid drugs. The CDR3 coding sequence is TGTGCCAGCAGTAAGCTGGACAGGAGACCCACCGGGGAGCTGTTTTTT. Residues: CASSKLDRRPTGELFF.